These 24 T cell receptor beta chains share one sample of origin, sequenced in a study of vaccination and CD4 T cells after COVID-19. These TCRs' antigens remain unknown. Treatment noted: approximately nine-day PBMC culture with coronavirus spike peptide pools or control peptides (ViraFEST assay). Pre-COVID-19 pandemic sampling (2011-2018) yielded the unexposed donor's CD4+ T cells. The Oncomine TCR Beta short-read assay sequenced DNA from cultured CD4+ T cells. Once CD4+ T cells had been cultured, genomic DNA was extracted from them. TCRdb passed the PCR reads through MiXCR, listing each CDR3 protein once. The sample has around 10,000 distinct CDR3 sequences; less than 35% are singletons. Specimen: CD4+ T cells from blood, cultured in vitro. The receptor set was obtained from a human donor in good health.

This clonotype was found a few times. The chain carries TRBV24-1 and TRBJ2-3, with no clear D. Trimming cost V 2 bases and J 6 bases, with 11 bases left between them. The CDR3 runs 14 residues. Germline CDR1 is KGHDR and CDR2 is SFDVKD. The CDR3 DNA reads as TGTGCCACCAGTGATTCCACCCCAGTGGATACGCAGTATTTT. Translated: CATSDSTPVDTQYF.

The chain uses TRBV27 and TRBJ2-3; 9 bases map to TRBD1. The CDR3 loop spans 15 amino acids. Germline V gene lookup returns CDR1 MNHEY and CDR2 SMNVEV (reference sequence). Trimming removed 8 bases from V and 2 bases from J; junction bases left unmatched: 8. The CDR3 sequence is CASGLWDRVTDTQYF. CDR3 DNA: TGTGCCAGCGGACTGTGGGACAGGGTCACAGATACGCAGTATTTT.

The V gene is TRBV5-1, the J gene TRBJ2-3; unclear D gene. Germline V CDR1 and CDR2: SGHRS, YFSETQ. This CDR3 is built from 18 residues. The V and J ends lost 1 base and 1 base respectively, with 19 bases between them. CDR3 sequence reads: CASSLQAPAPTGTDTQYF. The CDR3 nucleotides read TGCGCCAGCAGCTTGCAGGCACCCGCCCCGACGGGCACAGATACGCAGTATTTT.

This clonotype has a handful of counts. The rearrangement joins TRBV20-1 to TRBJ1-1; 12 bases match TRBD1. Per the germline V gene, CDR1 is DFQATT and CDR2 is SNEGSKA (reference sequence). This CDR3 is 15 amino acids long. The junction had 11 bases not matched to a gene; V was cut back by 6 bases and J by 6 bases. As DNA, the CDR3 is TGCAGTGCCACGCGAAGGGACAGGGGGCAGCCTGAAGCTTTCTTT. As protein: CSATRRDRGQPEAFF.

The chain recombines TRBV10-3 with TRBJ1-2; weak D call: TRBD1 (5 bases). The CDR3 spans 12 residues. Germline CDR1 and CDR2: ENHRY and SYGVKD. V was clipped by 7 bases and J by 7 bases, with 13 bases between them. The CDR3 sequence is CAITRGLGGYTF. DNA of the CDR3: TGTGCCATCACCCGGGGACTCGGTGGCTACACCTTC.

The rearrangement joins TRBV7-3 to TRBJ2-7; weak D call: TRBD2 (5 bases). The germline V gene has CDR1 SGHTA and CDR2 FQGTGA. Between the trimmed V and J ends, which lost 6 bases and 6 bases, there was a span of 15 bases. The CDR3 runs 13 residues. In DNA form, the CDR3 reads TGTGCCAGCAGTCCCGGGTCGACTACCGAGCAGTACTTC. Its protein is CASSPGSTTEQYF.

This clonotype was observed a few times. The chain has TRBV20-1 and TRBJ2-7, with D unclear. Germline V gene sequence: CDR1 DFQATT, CDR2 SNEGSKA (reference sequence). There are 16 residues in the CDR3. Between the trimmed V and J ends, which lost 5 bases and 3 bases, there was a span of 23 bases. The CDR3 protein is CSAPHPRAADFYEQYF. The CDR3 region has the DNA TGCAGTGCTCCCCACCCCCGGGCCGCGGATTTCTACGAGCAGTACTTC.

The V call is TRBV19, the J call TRBJ2-7, with TRBD1 matching 9 bases. The junction had 7 bases not matched to a gene; V was cut back by 6 bases and J by 1 base. The CDR3 is 15 amino acids. Germline V gene sequence: CDR1 LNHDA, CDR2 SQIVND (reference sequence). DNA for the CDR3: TGTGCCAGTAGACTTGTGGACAGGGGATCCTACGAGCAGTACTTC. It translates to CASRLVDRGSYEQYF.

In its sample, this clonotype was seen a few times. The chain carries TRBV6-2 or TRBV6-3 and TRBJ1-2; tentatively, D is TRBD1 (5 bases). The length of the CDR3 is 17 residues. The V end lost 1 base, the J end lost 0 bases, and 15 bases lay between the germline ends. Germline V CDR1 and CDR2: MNHEY, SVGEGT. This CDR3 is CASSYWRGTEANYGYTF. The DNA of the CDR3 is TGTGCCAGCAGTTACTGGCGGGGGACGGAGGCTAACTATGGCTACACCTTC.

V is TRBV6-1 and J is TRBJ1-2; TRBD1 matches at 8 bases. V dropped 6 bases and J dropped 6; count of bases not matched to a gene: 9. The CDR3 contains 14 residues. Germline-derived CDR1 and CDR2 are MNHNS and SASEGT. The CDR3 reads CASRQRTGWDGYTF. Here the CDR3 DNA reads TGTGCCAGCAGACAAAGGACAGGGTGGGATGGCTACACCTTC.

This clonotype has more than one count but fewer than ten. This chain uses TRBV6-2 or TRBV6-3 with TRBJ1-5; 9 bases match TRBD1. Trimming removed 6 bases from V and 6 bases from J; junction bases left unmatched: 12. This CDR3 is built from 16 residues. Germline V gives CDR1 MNHEY, CDR2 SVGEGT. The CDR3 nucleotides read TGTGCCAGCAGGGAAACAACAGGGGGCGCGGGTCAGCCCCAGCATTTT. It translates to CASRETTGGAGQPQHF.

This chain connects TRBV5-1 to TRBJ2-7; 9 nucleotides match TRBD1. Germline CDR1 is SGHRS and CDR2 is YFSETQ. The trim removed 0 bases at V and 4 bases at J, leaving 5 bases unmatched. The length of the CDR3 is 15 residues. The CDR3 reads CASSLGGQGTYEQYF. CDR3 bases: TGCGCCAGCAGCTTGGGGGGACAGGGAACATACGAGCAGTACTTC.

This clonotype was seen more than once but under ten times. The chain carries TRBV20-1 and TRBJ1-2; D not certain. Germline lookup yields CDR1 DFQATT and CDR2 SNEGSKA (reference sequence). Trimming pared 0 bases from V and 2 bases from J, leaving 16 bases between. This CDR3 has 16 amino acids. The CDR3 DNA reads TGCAGTGCTAGAGATCGGGTTAGAGGGCACAACTATGGCTACACCTTC. Translated: CSARDRVRGHNYGYTF.

This clonotype was seen a few times. The chain couples TRBV7-6 to TRBJ2-5, with 14 nucleotides matching TRBD2. With 5 bases clipped from V and 5 bases from J, the junction kept 10 bases outside the gene matches. The germline V gene encodes CDR1 SGHVS and CDR2 FNYEAQ. This CDR3 spans 17 amino acids. CDR3 DNA sequence: TGTGCCAGCAGCCCGGGCGGGACTAGCGGGAGCTGGGAGACCCAGTACTTC. Protein: CASSPGGTSGSWETQYF.

The V call is TRBV5-6, the J call TRBJ1-5; D unresolved. This CDR3 has 16 residues. V was shortened by 4 bases and J by 4 bases, with 18 bases between the two germline ends. CDR1 is SGHDT and CDR2 is YYEEEE in the germline V gene. The CDR3 sequence: CASSLGGSRPNQPQHF. As DNA, the CDR3 is TGTGCCAGCAGCCTGGGAGGATCAAGACCGAATCAGCCCCAGCATTTT.

This clonotype was counted a few times. This rearrangement joins TRBV12-3 or TRBV12-4 to TRBJ2-7; unclear D gene. V was pared by 3 bases and J by 7 bases, with 13 bases between. CDR3 length equals 13 residues. CDR3 sequence (DNA): TGTGCCAGCAGTTTCACTCTGGGGTGGGAGCAGTACTTC. Encoded protein: CASSFTLGWEQYF.

DNA for the CDR3: TGTGCCAGTCTAGCGAGAAGGGGGCTCCCCAATGAGCAGTTCTTC. Translating gives CASLARRGLPNEQFF. This sequence joins TRBV6-7 and TRBJ2-1; D may be TRBD1 (7 bases). TRBV6-7 is an open reading frame, and its role is uncertain. The CDR3 sequence is 15 residues long. Trimming pared 9 bases from V and 6 bases from J, leaving 21 bases between.

This rearrangement joins TRBV20-1 to TRBJ2-4, with 16 bases fitting TRBD2. Trimming at V came to 5 bases and at J to 8 bases, leaving 3 bases not matched to a gene. CDR1 and CDR2 (germline): DFQATT, SNEGSKA (reference sequence). The CDR3 spans 14 residues. The DNA for the CDR3 is TGCAGTGCTGGGACTAGCGGGAGGGGGGACATTCAGTACTTC. Its protein is CSAGTSGRGDIQYF.

This clonotype was observed a handful of times. The V call is TRBV20-1, the J call TRBJ2-3; 8 bases are shared with TRBD1. Trimming at V came to 7 bases and at J to 1 base, leaving 1 base not matched to a gene. This CDR3 contains 12 residues. The germline V gene encodes CDR1 DFQATT and CDR2 SNEGSKA (reference sequence). The CDR3 reads CSVGQGTDTQYF. The DNA for the CDR3 is TGCAGTGTGGGACAGGGCACAGATACGCAGTATTTT.

There are a few counts of this clonotype. The chain links TRBV27 to TRBJ2-7; D is undetermined. The germline gives CDR1 MNHEY, CDR2 SMNVEV (reference sequence). This CDR3 contains 13 residues. V lost 2 bases to trimming and J lost 3 bases, with 8 bases between them. CDR3 in DNA: TGTGCCAGCAGTTTAACGATTTACTACGAGCAGTACTTC. This translates into CASSLTIYYEQYF.

The chain employs TRBV7-3 and TRBJ2-3, with 8 bases aligning to TRBD2. The CDR3 runs 15 residues. Germline CDR1 and CDR2: SGHTA and FQGTGA. The J segment lost 2 bases and the V segment lost 2 bases, leaving 3 bases of the junction unmatched. For the CDR3, the DNA is TGTGCCAGCAGCTTAGCGGGGGGATACACAGATACGCAGTATTTT. Its translation is CASSLAGGYTDTQYF.

This clonotype was observed a handful of times. The chain has TRBV19 and TRBJ2-2; maybe TRBD2 (6 bases). Germline CDR1 reads LNHDA; CDR2 reads SQIVND (reference sequence). The CDR3 is 15 residues long. The V gene lost 3 bases and the J gene lost 5 bases, with 13 bases spanning the gap. This chain's CDR3 is CASSILGSSTGELFF. DNA of the CDR3: TGTGCCAGTAGTATCCTCGGGAGTAGTACCGGGGAGCTGTTTTTT.

The V call is TRBV28, the J call TRBJ1-1, with 11 positions matching TRBD1. Per germline, CDR1 MDHEN and CDR2 SYDVKM. J was trimmed by 0 bases and V by 8 bases; bases with no gene match: 2. This CDR3 has 14 amino acids. The CDR3, as DNA: TGTGCCAGCGGACAGGGGGCCTTGAACACTGAAGCTTTCTTT. This gives the protein CASGQGALNTEAFF.

J is TRBJ1-5 and V is TRBV6-2 or TRBV6-3; no clear D gene. The CDR3 length is 14 residues. Trimming left V 10 bases short and J 0 bases short, with 13 bases between. CDR1 and CDR2 (germline): MNHEY, SVGEGT. The CDR3 region has the DNA TGTGCCACCATACAGCCTCCTAGCAATCAGCCCCAGCATTTT. Translation: CATIQPPSNQPQHF.